This is a list of T cell receptor beta chains from one sample in a study of T cells in Graves' hyperthyroidism and ophthalmopathy. Using its own MiXCR run on the multiplex PCR reads, TCRdb lists one record per CDR3 protein. The sample has just over 550,000 distinct CDR3 sequences; around 45% are singletons. Sequenced: peripheral blood or thyroid tissue (not recorded which). Receptors were obtained from a woman between 18 and 29 years old with Graves' hyperthyroidism. The CDR3 runs from the conserved cysteine through the conserved F or W.

v_gene	j_gene	CDR3aa
TRBV24-1	TRBJ2-5	CATSEQIQETQYF
TRBV19	TRBJ2-5	CASSPGGPGLAEEETQYF
TRBV2	TRBJ1-5	CASSDTGRTSNQPQHF
TRBV7-3	TRBJ1-1	CASSSGQGPPAFF
TRBV10-3	TRBJ2-2	CAIARAWTGELFF
TRBV7-9	TRBJ2-5	CASGQGHASGTQYF
TRBV6-4	TRBJ1-6	CASSESGQGDSPLHF
TRBV29-1	TRBJ2-7	CSFGGAYEQYF
TRBV25-1	TRBJ1-2	CASSQRTGGGYTF
TRBV29-1	TRBJ2-6	CSVSGQGANVLTF
TRBV29-1	TRBJ1-2	CSVEQDYGYTF
TRBV12-3/TRBV12-4	TRBJ1-1	CASRPGTRARMNTEAFF
TRBV7-9	TRBJ2-2	CASSYGRLTGTGELFF
TRBV29-1	TRBJ1-5	CSVGGIHQPQHF
TRBV9	TRBJ2-2	CASGVDVLTGELFF
TRBV10-3	TRBJ1-2	CAISATEPYGYTF
TRBV14	TRBJ1-6	CASSQAGNSPLHF
TRBV10-3	TRBJ2-7	CASSKGQGWYEQYF
TRBV7-2	TRBJ2-7	CASSLVLGSSYEQYF
TRBV7-3	TRBJ1-2	CASSSAGQTNYGYTF
TRBV29-1	TRBJ2-7	CSVVMTTVVDEQYF
TRBV7-8	TRBJ2-6	CASSLGQGGSGANVLTF
TRBV10-1	TRBJ1-1	CASSEGRSTEAFF
TRBV5-1	TRBJ1-3	CASSLASAASGNTIYF
TRBV29-1	NA	CSASTAGGSVNEQFF
TRBV10-3	TRBJ1-2	CASSSQEFYGYTF
TRBV5-8	TRBJ1-1	CASSMGTGGVTEAFF
TRBV7-2	TRBJ2-2	CASSSFTGPGAGELFF
TRBV24-1	TRBJ1-2	CATSDLLEPMGYTF
TRBV7-9	TRBJ2-2	CASSLQGTGLWNTGELFF
TRBV7-9	TRBJ2-7	CASSNRVDPYEQYF
TRBV19	TRBJ1-1	CASTNRAGNTEAFF
TRBV10-3	TRBJ2-7	CAIRPTGEGYEQYF
TRBV24-1	TRBJ1-2	CATSDPTPTGTGIYGCTF
TRBV19	TRBJ1-1	CASRGERGTEAFF
TRBV20-1	TRBJ2-5	CSASPQGFLVWTQYF
TRBV7-3	TRBJ1-1	CASSLTPGENTEAFF
TRBV7-9	TRBJ1-2	CASGQALNYGYTF
TRBV9	TRBJ2-3	CASSTDREAGDTQYF
TRBV24-1	TRBJ1-1	CASSRITGNTEAFF
TRBV2	TRBJ1-1	CASSLSDGNTKAFF
TRBV29-1	TRBJ2-7	CSALGEGSTYEQYF
TRBV24-1	TRBJ1-1	CATSPGQGVYTEAFF
TRBV19	TRBJ1-5	CASSQGSRSNQPQHF
TRBV20-1	TRBJ2-5	CSARLWSSQYF
TRBV7-6	TRBJ1-1	CASSLETLNTEAFF
TRBV7-2	TRBJ1-6	CASSVRTGRNSPLHF
TRBV12-5	NA	CASGAGGPNEQFF
TRBV29-1	TRBJ2-6	CSVDRANVLTF
TRBV4-3	TRBJ1-1	CASSQDQSEAFF
TRBV29-1	TRBJ1-2	CSLSRGYGYTF
TRBV24-1	TRBJ1-5	CATSPRGLRQPQHF
TRBV19	TRBJ1-5	CASSRGTGGLQPQHF
TRBV5-1	TRBJ1-4	CASSFEAKGEKLFF
TRBV20-1	TRBJ1-1	CSAASGSNTEAFF